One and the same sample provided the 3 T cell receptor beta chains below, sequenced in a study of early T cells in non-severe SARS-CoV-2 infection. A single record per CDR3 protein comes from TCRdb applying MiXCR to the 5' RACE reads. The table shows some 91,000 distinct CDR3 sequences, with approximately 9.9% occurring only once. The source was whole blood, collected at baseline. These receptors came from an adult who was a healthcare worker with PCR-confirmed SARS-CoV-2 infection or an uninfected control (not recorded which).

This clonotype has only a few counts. The CDR3 protein is CASSYSLRRDTQYF. The CDR3 bases are TGTGCCAGCAGTTACTCTCTAAGGCGCGATACGCAGTATTTT. This chain uses TRBV6-5 with TRBJ2-3; D is ambiguous. Germline loops: CDR1 MNHEY, CDR2 SVGAGI. CDR3 length equals 14 residues. V lost 0 bases, J lost 6 bases, and 10 bases lay in between.

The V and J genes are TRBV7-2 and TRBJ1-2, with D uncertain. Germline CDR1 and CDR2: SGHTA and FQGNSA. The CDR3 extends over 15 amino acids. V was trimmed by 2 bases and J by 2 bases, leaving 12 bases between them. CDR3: CASSLPSRRNYGYTF. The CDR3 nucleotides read TGTGCCAGCAGCTTACCCTCCCGGCGAAACTATGGCTACACCTTC.

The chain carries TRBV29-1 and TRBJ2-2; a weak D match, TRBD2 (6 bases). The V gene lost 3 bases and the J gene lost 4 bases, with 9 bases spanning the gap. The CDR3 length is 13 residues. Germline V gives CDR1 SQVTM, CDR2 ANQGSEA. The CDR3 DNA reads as TGCAGCGTTGATAGGGGAGGCACCGGGGAGCTGTTTTTT. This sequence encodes CSVDRGGTGELFF.